This T cell receptor beta chain originates from a study of blood T cell repertoires in COVID-19. Trimming removed 5 bases at V and 9 bases at J, with 19 bases between. The CDR3 sequence is 15 residues long. Per the germline V gene, CDR1 is MGHDK and CDR2 is SYGVNS. Authors' methods: How many nucleated cells were present was estimated from reference gene primer amplification. Data came from immunoSEQ multiplex PCR; TCRdb stores just in-frame clones and leaves some out. V and J calls plus clone size are reproduced from that table; the DNA served to infer D and trimming. The repertoire includes around 300,000 clones, approximately 85% of them detected once, and 9% to 9.5% sits in the top ten.

The sequenced material came from peripheral blood. The chain links TRBV25-1 to TRBJ2-2; maybe TRBD2 (6 bases). This sequence originates from a man between 18 and 35 years old with active or convalescent COVID-19. CDR3 sequence: CASSRIEAGRRELFF. As DNA, the CDR3 is TGTGCCAGCAGTCGGATTGAGGCGGGGCGCCGGGAGCTGTTTTTT.